Below are 8 T cell receptor beta chains sequenced from a single sample in a study of shared clonotypes between healthy human individuals. Measured with immunoSEQ multiplex PCR; TCRdb has only the in-frame clones, and not every one. This table holds roughly 1,500,000 clones, 98% found once. Sequencing was done on a sample of naive CD4+ T cells sorted from blood. Subset specified: CD45RA+ positively selected. The receptors here all came from a man aged 30 to 39 in good health.

The V gene is TRBV6-1, the J gene TRBJ2-7; 13 nucleotides line up with TRBD2. This CDR3 has 14 amino acids. Looked up from germline, CDR1 is MNHNS and CDR2 is SASEGT. J lost 4 bases, V lost 6 bases, and 3 bases had no gene match. CDR3 sequence: CASSGLAGEYEQYF. DNA for the CDR3: TGTGCCAGCAGCGGACTAGCGGGAGAGTACGAGCAGTACTTC.

Worth noting for this clone: Within the sample, other DNA sequences also encode this same CDR3. V is TRBV7-9 and J is TRBJ2-7; no reliable D call. Looked up from germline, CDR1 is SEHNR and CDR2 is FQNEAQ (reference sequence). There are 12 residues in the CDR3. V was cut by 5 bases and J by 4 bases, with 9 bases left in between. The CDR3 bases are TGTGCCAGCAGCCCATCCTCATACGAGCAGTACTTC. Residues: CASSPSSYEQYF.

The CDR3, as DNA: TGCGCCACCTACCCGGACAGGGAGGCAGATACGCAGTATTTT. Protein sequence: CATYPDREADTQYF. This chain links TRBV10-2 with TRBJ2-3; 8 bases are a match to TRBD1. The trim removed 10 bases at V and 4 bases at J, leaving 10 bases unmatched. The CDR3 totals 14 residues. Per the germline V gene, CDR1 is WSHSY and CDR2 is SAAADI.

The chain has TRBV29-1 and TRBJ1-5; D is uncertain. Germline V gene lookup returns CDR1 SQVTM and CDR2 ANQGSEA. The V and J ends lost 5 bases and 1 base respectively, with 12 bases between them. The CDR3 is 14 residues long. The CDR3 DNA reads TGCAGCGTTCAGTCGGTTGGGAGCAATCAGCCCCAGCATTTT. It specifies CSVQSVGSNQPQHF.

There are a few counts of this clone. The chain carries TRBV6-1 and TRBJ2-7; D perhaps matches TRBD1 (5 bases). This CDR3 is built from 12 residues. Germline lookup yields CDR1 MNHNS and CDR2 SASEGT. Deletions cut 5 bases from V and 4 bases from J, with 9 bases between. CDR3 DNA sequence: TGTGCCAGCAGTCGGGCAGGGTACGAGCAGTACTTC. This translates into CASSRAGYEQYF.

This chain joins TRBV2 and TRBJ1-1; unclear D gene. From germline, CDR1 is SNHLY and CDR2 FYNNEI. Trimming pared 7 bases from V and 7 bases from J, leaving 19 bases between. CDR3 size: 14 residues. CDR3 sequence reads: CASKVVPLRSEAFF. For the CDR3, the DNA is TGTGCCAGCAAGGTAGTTCCGCTGAGAAGTGAAGCTTTCTTT.

This clone came up a few times. The V and J genes are TRBV18 and TRBJ2-7, with TRBD2 matching over 7 bases. J lost 1 base, V lost 4 bases, and 1 base had no gene match. This CDR3 has 13 residues. Per the germline V gene, CDR1 is KGHSH and CDR2 is LQKENI. As DNA, the CDR3 is TGTGCCAGCTCACGTAGCGGGTCCTACGAGCAGTACTTC. Translated, it gives CASSRSGSYEQYF.

This chain links TRBV9 with TRBJ2-1; 10 bases are shared with TRBD2. The CDR3 consists of 21 residues. Germline CDR1 and CDR2: SGDLS and YYNGEE. V was pared by 3 bases and J by 0 bases, with 18 bases of the junction left unmatched. CDR3 in DNA: TGTGCCAGCAGCGCCCCCAAAGGGCTAGCGGGAGTATCGGGCTCCTACAATGAGCAGTTCTTC. Protein: CASSAPKGLAGVSGSYNEQFF.